This TCR beta chain comes out of a study of T cell responses to AZD1222 COVID-19 vaccine. General study results and limits: The reported proportion of spike-specific TCRs targeting unmutated variant regions was nearly half.

Remarks on this clone: No antigen is known for it.

Sequencing used immunoSEQ multiplex PCR; TCRdb keeps in-frame clones, though not all of them. Among approximately 99,000 clones listed, 70% to 90% were seen once. The CDR3 covers 13 residues. Germline V CDR1 and CDR2: SGHNT, YYREEE (reference sequence). The V end lost 5 bases, the J end lost 1 base, and 9 bases lay between the germline ends. The receptor's source is an adult in good health. The V and J genes are TRBV5-4 and TRBJ1-1, with TRBD1 as a possible D gene (6 bases). This sample comprised peripheral blood, obtained on day 0 of AZD1222 vaccination. The CDR3, as DNA: TGTGCCAGCAGTGGGGGGCGGAACACTGAAGCTTTCTTT. Its protein product is CASSGGRNTEAFF. Full variable domain (missing parts from reference TRBV5-4 and TRBJ1-1): ETGVTQSPTHLIKTRGQQVTLRCSSQSGHNTVSWYQQALGQGPQFIFQYYREEENGRGNFPPRFSGLQFPNYSSELNVNALELDDSALYLCASSGGRNTEAFFGQGTRLTVV.